The rows below give T cell receptor beta chains drawn from one sample of a study of T cells in Graves' hyperthyroidism and ophthalmopathy. Via MiXCR, TCRdb re-called the multiplex PCR reads, giving one row per CDR3 protein. The repertoire holds 300,000 to 450,000 distinct CDR3 sequences, with more than 15% as singletons. Material for sequencing was blood. Receptors originate from a woman aged 18 to 35 with Graves' hyperthyroidism that later progressed to Graves' ophthalmopathy. The CDR3 runs from the conserved cysteine through the conserved F or W. A D gene is named only where the DNA matches it firmly. Only some rows state a clone size, as once, few, many or a class for expanded clones.

D	V	J	size	DNA	CDR3
TRBD1	TRBV20-1	TRBJ2-7	many	TGCAGTGCGCAAGGGGGCCGCAGCTCCTACGAGCAGTACTTC	CSAQGGRSSYEQYF
-	TRBV12-3/TRBV12-4	TRBJ2-4	many	TGTGCCAGCAGCCCCGTCGAATCGGCCAAAAACATTCAGTACTTC	CASSPVESAKNIQYF
TRBD2	TRBV7-8	TRBJ2-7	many	TGTGCCAGCAGCTCCTACCCCCCTGGGGGGGGGGCCTACGAGCAGTACTTC	CASSSYPPGGGAYEQYF
TRBD1	TRBV6-2/TRBV6-3	TRBJ1-4	many	TGTGCCAGCAGTTACGGATCGAACCGGGACAGAAAACTGTTTTTT	CASSYGSNRDRKLFF
TRBD2	TRBV6-1	TRBJ2-3	many	TGTGCCAGCAACGGCCGGACTAGGAGCACAGATACGCAGTATTTT	CASNGRTRSTDTQYF
TRBD2	TRBV20-1	TRBJ2-3	many	TGCAGTGCTACCGCTAGCGGGGAGTTTACAGATACGCAGTATTTT	CSATASGEFTDTQYF
-	TRBV11-3	TRBJ2-7	many	TGTGCCAGCAGTCTACAGGGCCGGGAGCAGTACTTC	CASSLQGREQYF
TRBD1	TRBV6-1	TRBJ2-1	many	TGTGCCAGTTCAGGGGGCAGTTTCTATGAGCAGTTCTTC	CASSGGSFYEQFF
TRBD2	TRBV28	TRBJ2-7	many	TGTGCCAGCACCGTAGCGGGAGCCTCCTACGAGCAGTACTTC	CASTVAGASYEQYF
-	TRBV7-2	TRBJ1-5	many	TGTGCCAGCAGCTTAGACCATGGCAGATCTGACAGGTGGGGTCAGCCCCAGCATTTT	CASSLDHGRSDRWGQPQHF
TRBD1	TRBV4-1	TRBJ2-1	-	TGCGCCAGCAGCCAATCTCGGGACAGGGAATTAAATGAGCAGTTCTTC	CASSQSRDRELNEQFF
TRBD1	TRBV20-1	TRBJ2-1	-	TGCAGTGCTAGCCCCCCCCCCCGACGACAGGGTACTACCTCCTACAATGAGCAGTTCTTC	CSASPPPRRQGTTSYNEQFF
-	TRBV5-4	TRBJ2-5	-	TGTGCCAGCAGCGCCCGGGACTCTGAGACCCAGTACTTC	CASSARDSETQYF
-	TRBV27	TRBJ2-1	-	TGTGCCAGCAGCACAGGAAGCTCCTACAATGAGCAGTTCTTC	CASSTGSSYNEQFF
-	TRBV7-9	TRBJ1-2	many	TGTGCCAGCAGCTTAGCGTCGAGGGGAAACTATGGCTACACCTTC	CASSLASRGNYGYTF
-	TRBV4-1	TRBJ1-1	few	TGCGCCAGCAGCCAAGATCATCAGGGCGGGAACACTGAAGCTTTCTTT	CASSQDHQGGNTEAFF
-	TRBV6-6	TRBJ2-3	few	TGTGCCAGCAGTTACTCGGGTCTTAGCACAGATACGCAGTATTTT	CASSYSGLSTDTQYF
-	TRBV12-3/TRBV12-4	TRBJ1-5	many	TGTGCCAGCAGCCCAGGGGCTTATCAGCCCCAGCATTTT	CASSPGAYQPQHF
-	TRBV6-6	TRBJ1-2	many	TGTGCCAGCAGTTACATTCGTCCAGACTCCTATGGCTACACCTTC	CASSYIRPDSYGYTF
TRBD1	TRBV5-1	TRBJ1-6	-	TGCGCCAGCAGCTTGGGGACAGGGCCGAATTCACCCCTCCACTTT	CASSLGTGPNSPLHF
-	TRBV7-2	TRBJ2-7	many	TGTGCCAGCAGCGACCCCGGGAGTCCCTACGAGCAGTACTTC	CASSDPGSPYEQYF
-	TRBV6-1	TRBJ2-4	few	TGTGCCAGCAGTGAAGTTACAGGGCTGGGCAAAAACATTCAGTACTTC	CASSEVTGLGKNIQYF
-	TRBV24-1	TRBJ2-1	many	TGTGCCACCAGTGGGACCGGGGACAATGAGCAGTTCTTC	CATSGTGDNEQFF
-	TRBV20-1	TRBJ2-7	many	TGCAGTGCTACCGACGGGGGCGTAAGGCAGTACTTC	CSATDGGVRQYF
-	TRBV7-9	TRBJ1-1	few	TGTGCCAGCGCTGGCAGGGGACGGAACGCTGAAGCTTTCTTT	CASAGRGRNAEAFF
TRBD1	TRBV20-1	TRBJ2-2	-	TGCAGTGCTAGAGGGTGGACAGGGCGGAAAGCGAAGAACACCGGGGAGCTGTTTTTT	CSARGWTGRKAKNTGELFF
TRBD2	TRBV20-1	TRBJ2-4	-	TGCAGTGCAAAGCGACTAGCGGGAGACCTAGGAAACATTCAGTACTTC	CSAKRLAGDLGNIQYF
-	TRBV7-9	TRBJ2-3	-	TGTGCCAGCAGCTTATCAACCATCACAGATACGCAGTATTTT	CASSLSTITDTQYF
-	TRBV25-1	TRBJ2-1	-	TGTGCCAGCAGTTGGGGCAGGGCAGGTGCCTACAATGAGCAGTTCTTC	CASSWGRAGAYNEQFF
-	TRBV19	TRBJ1-1	few	TGTGCCAGTAGTATAAGGCAGAACACTGAAGCTTTCTTT	CASSIRQNTEAFF
-	TRBV28	TRBJ2-2	-	TGTGCCAGCCTACCCGTTAACACCGGGGAGCTGTTTTTT	CASLPVNTGELFF